These 21 T cell receptor beta chains share one sample of origin, sequenced in a study of response to subunit inactivated influenza vaccine. MiXCR was run by TCRdb on the RT-PCR reads, yielding one entry per CDR3 protein. The sample yields over 650,000 distinct CDR3 sequences, approximately 17% seen once. The specimen comprised PBMCs from blood, sampled roughly 5 days after vaccination. The receptors originated from a man aged 50 or older who received an inactivated influenza vaccine.

This clonotype was observed at least ten times. V and J are TRBV12-3 or TRBV12-4 and TRBJ1-5, with a tentative D call TRBD1 (6 bases). With 4 bases removed from V and 6 bases from J, the gap between germline ends came to 10 bases. This CDR3 has 13 amino acids. The CDR3 protein is CASSSQGFQPQHF. CDR3 in DNA: TGTGCCAGCAGTTCACAGGGTTTTCAGCCCCAGCATTTT.

The chain is built from TRBV4-2 and TRBJ2-7; D unclear. The V gene's germline CDR1 is LGHNA and CDR2 YNFKEQ. The germline V and J ends were trimmed by 1 base and 5 bases, with 12 bases remaining between them. The CDR3 is 14 amino acids. The CDR3 DNA is TGTGCCAGCAGCCAAGTCCGAGCCCCCCACGAGCAGTACTTC. It encodes CASSQVRAPHEQYF.

This chain uses TRBV7-2 with TRBJ2-2; D call uncertain. Germline-derived CDR1 and CDR2 are SGHTA and FQGNSA. V lost 3 bases to trimming and J lost 0 bases, with 11 bases between them. This CDR3 comprises 16 residues. DNA of the CDR3: TGTGCCAGCAGCTTCTTCGTACGGCCGAACACCGGGGAGCTGTTTTTT. It encodes CASSFFVRPNTGELFF.

This clonotype was recorded at least ten times. The chain recombines TRBV2 with TRBJ1-5, with no clear D. The CDR3 extends over 14 amino acids. With 0 bases removed from V and 13 bases from J, the gap between germline ends came to 16 bases. CDR1 and CDR2 (germline): SNHLY, FYNNEI. The chain's CDR3 is CASSEATPRKSQHF. The CDR3 coding sequence is TGTGCCAGCAGTGAAGCCACTCCTCGAAAGTCGCAGCATTTT.

The V call is TRBV5-1, the J call TRBJ2-7; TRBD1 is a possible D gene (6 bases). V lost 3 bases to trimming and J lost 4 bases, with 17 bases between them. Germline CDR1 SGHRS, CDR2 YFSETQ. The CDR3 contains 15 residues. The CDR3 region is CASSSSTRGMYEQYF. The CDR3 DNA is TGCGCCAGCAGCTCGTCAACGAGGGGGATGTACGAGCAGTACTTC. The variable domain in full, completed from reference TRBV5-1 and TRBJ2-7, reads KAGVTQTPRYLIKTRGQQVTLSCSPISGHRSVSWYQQTPGQGLQFLFEYFSETQRNKGNFPGRFSGRQFSNSRSEMNVSTLELGDSALYLCASSSSTRGMYEQYFGPGTRLTVT.

The table lists this clonotype with many counts. The J gene is TRBJ2-1, the V gene TRBV29-1, with 8 positions matching TRBD2. The CDR3 contains 14 residues. CDR1 and CDR2 from the germline V gene are SQVTM and ANQGSEA. V trimming: 5 bases; J trimming: 7 bases; junction bases outside the gene matches: 10. CDR3 protein: CSVRPAGVGNEQFF. The DNA of the CDR3 is TGCAGCGTTCGTCCAGCGGGAGTTGGTAATGAGCAGTTCTTC.

The J gene is TRBJ2-7, the V gene TRBV12-3 or TRBV12-4, with 10 nucleotides matching TRBD1. The trim removed 5 bases at V and 5 bases at J, leaving 9 bases unmatched. CDR3 length: 15 residues. The CDR3 loop reads CASSLSGTGVDEQYF. The CDR3 DNA is TGTGCCAGCAGTCTCTCCGGGACAGGGGTAGACGAGCAGTACTTC.

This clonotype has just a few counts. The chain uses TRBV6-2 or TRBV6-3 and TRBJ2-1, with 8 bases that match TRBD2. The length of the CDR3 is 13 residues. CDR1 and CDR2 from the germline V gene are MNHEY and SVGEGT. V trimming: 5 bases; J trimming: 8 bases; junction bases outside the gene matches: 5. The CDR3 here is CASSRTSFDEQFF. In DNA, the CDR3 is TGTGCCAGCAGTCGGACTAGCTTCGATGAGCAGTTCTTC.

There are a few counts of this clonotype. This chain uses TRBV20-1 with TRBJ2-2, with TRBD2 identical over 7 bases. Germline V gene lookup returns CDR1 DFQATT and CDR2 SNEGSKA (reference sequence). The CDR3 consists of 16 residues. With V trimmed by 0 bases and J by 0 bases, 4 bases remained unmatched. DNA for the CDR3: TGCAGTGCTAGAGAGGACCTAGCGGCGAACACCGGGGAGCTGTTTTTT. Amino acid sequence: CSAREDLAANTGELFF.

In its sample, this clonotype was seen many times. The chain joins TRBV4-2 to TRBJ2-5; D gene unclear. V lost 2 bases, J lost 5 bases, and 6 bases lay in between. This CDR3 comprises 12 residues. The V gene's germline CDR1 is LGHNA and CDR2 YNFKEQ. CDR3 in amino acids: CASSQPGETQYF. The CDR3 DNA reads as TGTGCCAGCAGCCAACCCGGGGAGACCCAGTACTTC.

This clonotype showed up many times. The rearrangement uses TRBV15 and TRBJ2-7, with 8 bases that match TRBD1. After removal of 4 bases from V and 3 bases from J, the junction contained 5 bases not matched to a gene. The CDR3 runs to 14 residues. Germline CDR1 and CDR2: LNHNV and YYDKDF (reference sequence). CDR3 nucleotides: TGTGCCACCAGCACGACAGGGGCTAGCTACGAGCAGTACTTC. This gives the protein CATSTTGASYEQYF.

The chain combines TRBV7-9 with TRBJ2-2; 7 nucleotides match TRBD2. CDR3 length: 16 residues. CDR1 is SEHNR and CDR2 is FQNEAQ in the germline V gene (reference sequence). Trimming cost V 5 bases and J 4 bases; bases outside gene matches: 10. The CDR3 spells CASSREAGVSTGELFF. The CDR3 nucleotides are TGTGCCAGCAGCCGAGAGGCGGGAGTCAGCACCGGGGAGCTGTTTTTT.

This rearrangement joins TRBV5-1 to TRBJ2-3; 13 bases align to TRBD2. V shed 4 bases, J shed 5 bases, and the junction held 7 bases outside the gene matches. In germline, CDR1 is SGHRS, CDR2 YFSETQ. The CDR3 spans 16 residues. Here the CDR3 reads CASSTSGLAGVDTQYF. As DNA, the CDR3 is TGCGCCAGCAGCACCTCTGGACTAGCGGGAGTAGATACGCAGTATTTT.

This clonotype was seen many times. This chain connects TRBV7-2 to TRBJ2-7; tentative D call: TRBD2 (6 bases). Germline CDR1 is SGHTA and CDR2 is FQGNSA. Trimming stripped 1 base from V and 3 bases from J, with 7 bases between. The CDR3 sequence is 13 residues long. DNA for the CDR3: TGTGCCAGCAGCTTAGTGGAGGGCTACGAGCAGTACTTC. This sequence encodes CASSLVEGYEQYF.

A single count supports this clonotype. This rearrangement joins TRBV24-1 to TRBJ2-5, with D possibly being TRBD2 (5 bases). This CDR3 has 16 amino acids. The germline V and J ends were trimmed by 4 bases and 2 bases, with 16 bases remaining between them. CDR1 KGHDR and CDR2 SFDVKD come from the germline V gene. CDR3: CATSDYGNGLQETQYF. The CDR3 DNA is TGTGCCACCAGTGACTACGGAAACGGACTTCAAGAGACCCAGTACTTC.

This chain links TRBV6-5 with TRBJ1-2, with D tentatively TRBD1 (5 bases). The CDR3 covers 16 residues. The V and J ends lost 2 bases and 0 bases respectively, with 13 bases between them. Per germline, CDR1 MNHEY and CDR2 SVGAGI. The CDR3 nucleotides read TGTGCCAGCAGTTACGGTACGGGACCTTCTAACTATGGCTACACCTTC. Translating gives CASSYGTGPSNYGYTF.

This clonotype was detected a few times. The chain joins TRBV12-3 or TRBV12-4 to TRBJ2-7; perhaps TRBD1 as D (6 bases). CDR3 length equals 15 residues. Trimming left V 0 bases short and J 0 bases short, with 9 bases between. The CDR3 loop is CASSLAGAISYEQYF. The CDR3 DNA reads TGTGCCAGCAGTTTAGCGGGGGCGATCTCCTACGAGCAGTACTTC.

The CDR3 loop reads CASSSVHKQGGYGYTF. Here the CDR3 DNA reads TGTGCCAGCAGCTCGGTACATAAACAGGGAGGCTATGGCTACACCTTC. The rearrangement links TRBV5-5 to TRBJ1-2, with TRBD1 as a possible D gene (6 bases). The CDR3 spans 16 residues. Germline loops: CDR1 SGHKS, CDR2 YYEKEE (reference sequence). Trimming pared 3 bases from V and 4 bases from J, leaving 19 bases between.

The chain joins TRBV20-1 to TRBJ2-7; 9 positions match TRBD2. With V trimmed by 1 base and J by 0 bases, 7 bases remained unmatched. Germline loops: CDR1 DFQATT, CDR2 SNEGSKA (reference sequence). The CDR3 has 16 amino acids. DNA of the CDR3: TGCAGTGCTAGAGTCCCGCGGGAGGGCCGCTCCTACGAGCAGTACTTC. Its protein product is CSARVPREGRSYEQYF.

This clonotype was counted a few times. The V and J genes are TRBV20-1 and TRBJ1-1, with D possibly being TRBD1 (5 bases). Germline CDR1 reads DFQATT; CDR2 reads SNEGSKA (reference sequence). Trimming removed 5 bases at V and 5 bases at J, with 18 bases between. This CDR3 contains 14 residues. CDR3 nucleotide sequence: TGCAGTGCTGGCATGGGGGGGTATCGGACTGAAGCTTTCTTT. Protein sequence: CSAGMGGYRTEAFF.

This clonotype was seen ten or more times. This chain joins TRBV7-2 and TRBJ2-7, with D perhaps TRBD2 (5 bases). Germline values: CDR1 SGHTA, CDR2 FQGNSA. Trimming left V 2 bases short and J 3 bases short, with 14 bases between. The CDR3 runs 15 residues. The CDR3 sequence is CASSLSLGLNYEQYF. As DNA, the CDR3 is TGTGCCAGCAGCTTAAGCTTAGGACTCAACTACGAGCAGTACTTC.